Shown below are 12 T cell receptor beta chains from a single sample sequenced in a study of T cells in Graves' hyperthyroidism and ophthalmopathy (dated by TCRdb to between 2018 and 2020). Library prep was done by multiplex PCR. For sequencing, an Illumina HiSeq 2000 was employed. The TCR beta CDR3 regions were amplified from RNA transcripts. The TCR CDR3 was subjected to a first round of RT-PCR using the HTBI primer set and the Qiagen OneStep RT-PCR kit. TCRdb cleaned the public reads at Q25 with fastp, built clones with MiXCR and kept in-frame beta chains. Duplicate CDR3 protein sequences are folded into a single record with the most common DNA and genes. The sample table records around 520,000 distinct CDR3 sequences; approximately 14% of these occur just once. The top ten hold around 13% of the sample. The sequenced sample was blood. These receptors were collected from a woman between 35 and 50 years old with Graves' hyperthyroidism.

This chain uses TRBV28 with TRBJ2-3; 12 bases map to TRBD2. Germline CDR1 reads MDHEN; CDR2 reads SYDVKM. After removal of 1 base from V and 5 bases from J, the junction contained 4 bases not matched to a gene. The CDR3 is 16 residues long. The CDR3 bases are TGTGCCAGCAGTTTATTGACTAGCGGGAGAGGAGATACGCAGTATTTT. It is translated as CASSLLTSGRGDTQYF.

This clonotype was seen a few times. The V gene is TRBV2, the J gene TRBJ2-3, with 8 bases fitting TRBD2. The CDR3 consists of 17 residues. The germline V gene has CDR1 SNHLY and CDR2 FYNNEI. With 2 bases clipped from V and 3 bases from J, the junction kept 10 bases outside the gene matches. CDR3 bases: TGTGCCAGCAGTGAAATTAAGCCTAGCGGGCCAACAGATACGCAGTATTTT. Its translation: CASSEIKPSGPTDTQYF.

In its sample, this clonotype was seen a few times. The rearrangement uses TRBV6-5 and TRBJ2-1; 14 bases agree with TRBD2. V was clipped by 2 bases and J by 7 bases; unmatched bases: 4. CDR3 size: 16 residues. Germline CDR1 MNHEY, CDR2 SVGAGI. The CDR3: CASSYGLAGGWNEQFF. The CDR3 DNA follows: TGTGCCAGCAGTTACGGACTAGCGGGAGGATGGAATGAGCAGTTCTTC.

Many counts were recorded for this clonotype. The rearrangement joins TRBV3-1 to TRBJ1-1, with 10 positions matching TRBD1. With V trimmed by 1 base and J by 4 bases, 0 bases remained unmatched. The CDR3 is made up of 14 amino acids. Germline CDR1 and CDR2: LGHDT and YNNKEL (reference sequence). The CDR3 reads CASSQGTGGTEAFF. CDR3 DNA sequence: TGTGCCAGCAGCCAAGGGACAGGGGGCACTGAAGCTTTCTTT.

This clonotype was seen many times. The rearrangement uses TRBV20-1 and TRBJ2-3; TRBD2 matches at 12 bases. Germline CDR1 DFQATT, CDR2 SNEGSKA (reference sequence). Trimming took 3 bases from V and 3 from J; bases not matched to a gene: 10. The CDR3 length is 17 residues. CDR3 sequence (DNA): TGCAGTGCTAGGGCGCCGGGACTAGCGGGCGGAACAGATACGCAGTATTTT. Amino acid sequence: CSARAPGLAGGTDTQYF.

In this sample, this clonotype turned up a few times. The V gene is TRBV20-1, the J gene TRBJ2-1; the match to TRBD2 covers 8 bases. The junction had 0 bases not matched to a gene; V was cut back by 4 bases and J by 1 base. Germline loops: CDR1 DFQATT, CDR2 SNEGSKA (reference sequence). CDR3 length: 13 amino acids. The CDR3 protein is CSAKRESYNEQFF. Here the CDR3 DNA reads TGCAGTGCTAAGCGGGAGTCCTACAATGAGCAGTTCTTC.

There are many counts of this clonotype. This sequence joins TRBV2 and TRBJ1-1; D is unclear. Trimming left V 11 bases short and J 5 bases short, with 18 bases between. The germline V gene has CDR1 SNHLY and CDR2 FYNNEI. This CDR3 has 13 amino acids. In nucleotides, the CDR3 is TGTGCCGGTAAAGGCGAGCGAGGAACTGAAGCTTTCTTT. This encodes CAGKGERGTEAFF.

This clonotype showed up many times. The chain joins TRBV2 to TRBJ2-7, with a possible D match to TRBD1 (6 bases). V was trimmed by 6 bases and J by 2 bases, leaving 11 bases between them. CDR3 length equals 13 residues. In germline, CDR1 is SNHLY, CDR2 FYNNEI. The CDR3 nucleotides read TGTGCCAGCAGACGGGACAACCCCTACGAGCAGTACTTC. It encodes CASRRDNPYEQYF. Full variable domain (remainder filled in from reference TRBV2 and TRBJ2-7): EPEVTQTPSHQVTQMGQEVILRCVPISNHLYFYWYRQILGQKVEFLVSFYNNEISEKSEIFDDQFSVERPDGSNFTLKIRSTKLEDSAMYFCASRRDNPYEQYFGPGTRLTVT.

The V and J genes are TRBV29-1 and TRBJ2-5, with a tentative D call TRBD1 (6 bases). Germline V gene lookup returns CDR1 SQVTM and CDR2 ANQGSEA. This CDR3 has 15 residues. The V end lost 2 bases, the J end lost 2 bases, and 15 bases lay between the germline ends. The CDR3 DNA reads TGCAGCGTTGAAAAGGCAGGGGTTGGACAAGAGACCCAGTACTTC. Encoded protein: CSVEKAGVGQETQYF.

The chain couples TRBV6-1 to TRBJ1-1; D not resolved. V lost 7 bases and J lost 2, with 14 bases in between. The CDR3 covers 14 residues. From germline, CDR1 is MNHNS and CDR2 SASEGT. CDR3 bases: TGTGCCAGCATTATGGGAACAGAAAACACTGAAGCTTTCTTT. It is translated as CASIMGTENTEAFF.

Many counts were recorded for this clonotype. The chain is built from TRBV5-6 and TRBJ1-2, with D possibly TRBD1 on 5 matching bases. Germline loops: CDR1 SGHDT, CDR2 YYEEEE. This CDR3 spans 14 amino acids. V was shortened by 2 bases and J by 2 bases, with 10 bases between the two germline ends. The CDR3 reads CASSFQGGNYGYTF. DNA of the CDR3: TGTGCCAGCAGCTTCCAGGGAGGAAACTATGGCTACACCTTC.

The chain recombines TRBV28 with TRBJ1-2; perhaps TRBD1 as D (6 bases). V gave up 3 bases and J gave up 8 bases, with 16 bases separating them. The CDR3 spans 14 residues. The V gene's germline CDR1 is MDHEN and CDR2 SYDVKM. CDR3 DNA sequence: TGTGCCAGCAGTTTCTCAGGGGCTTTCTACGGCTACACCTTC. It translates to CASSFSGAFYGYTF.